Listed here are 19 T cell receptor beta chains from one sample, sequenced in a study of CD8+ T cells in alopecia areata listed by TCRdb under 2018. The library relied on the immunoSEQ multiplex PCR assay. To provide template for TCR sequencing, every sample had RNA extracted and reverse transcribed into cDNA. TCRdb obtained this table from immuneACCESS and retained in-frame rearrangements with V and J assigned. These tables miss some clones; where compared with another copy, unresolved V genes account for less than half of the shortfall, and the remainder is unexplained. The sample table holds about 200,000 clones, of which around 50% were seen once. The top ten hold roughly 5.3% of the sample. The material sequenced was CD8+ T cells sorted from blood. Receptors were obtained from a human donor in good health.

The chain is built from TRBV6-6 and TRBJ1-1; TRBD1 might be the D (5 bases). V was pared by 7 bases and J by 1 base, with 10 bases between. Germline V gives CDR1 MNHNY, CDR2 SVGAGI (reference sequence). This CDR3 has 13 amino acids. The CDR3 here is CASTYGGNTEAFF. DNA of the CDR3: TGTGCCAGCACCTATGGGGGGAACACTGAAGCTTTCTTT.

The chain couples TRBV2 to TRBJ2-1; D remains ambiguous. The CDR3 contains 12 residues. Germline values: CDR1 SNHLY, CDR2 FYNNEI. The V gene lost 11 bases and the J gene lost 5 bases, with 13 bases spanning the gap. CDR3 bases: TGTGCCCTCTCTGTGGTCCACAATGAGCAGTTCTTC. Translation gives CALSVVHNEQFF.

This clone was counted a few times. The rearrangement joins TRBV2 to TRBJ2-3, with TRBD1 matching 7 bases. Trimming took 8 bases from V and 0 from J; bases not matched to a gene: 8. The CDR3 is 15 residues long. Germline V CDR1 and CDR2: SNHLY, FYNNEI. The CDR3 sequence is CASLGQERSTDTQYF. The DNA for the CDR3 is TGTGCCAGCCTTGGACAGGAAAGGAGCACAGATACGCAGTATTTT.

The rearrangement uses TRBV7-9 and TRBJ1-5, with D perhaps matching TRBD1 (5 bases). The CDR3 length is 17 residues. Per germline, CDR1 SEHNR and CDR2 FQNEAQ (reference sequence). V shed 0 bases and J shed 3 bases, with 15 bases lying between them. Written as DNA, the CDR3 is TGTGCCAGCAGCTTAGCCAGGGCCGTCGGTGACAATCAGCCCCAGCATTTT. Translating it yields CASSLARAVGDNQPQHF.

The CDR3 DNA sequence: TGTGCCAGCAGTCCGGACAGGAACGAGCAGTACTTC. Protein product: CASSPDRNEQYF. The chain links TRBV6-5 to TRBJ2-7, with 7 bases lining up with TRBD1. Germline CDR1 and CDR2: MNHEY and SVGAGI. Trimming removed 5 bases from V and 5 bases from J; junction bases left unmatched: 3. The CDR3 contains 12 residues.

The chain has TRBV2 and TRBJ1-1; D remains unclear. The germline V gene has CDR1 SNHLY and CDR2 FYNNEI. The CDR3 runs to 10 residues. V lost 7 bases and J lost 8, with 8 bases in between. The CDR3 region is CASISTEAFF. DNA of the CDR3: TGTGCCAGCATATCGACCGAAGCTTTCTTT. The full variable domain, in which reference TRBV2 and TRBJ1-1 provide the parts outside the CDR3, is EPEVTQTPSHQVTQMGQEVILRCVPISNHLYFYWYRQILGQKVEFLVSFYNNEISEKSEIFDDQFSVERPDGSNFTLKIRSTKLEDSAMYFCASISTEAFFGQGTRLTVV.

This clone was found a few times. J is TRBJ2-3 and V is TRBV6-1, with 9 positions matching TRBD1. CDR3 length: 15 residues. Germline V lookup: CDR1 MNHNS, CDR2 SASEGT. J was trimmed by 1 base and V by 1 base; bases with no gene match: 0. CDR3 loop: CASSEGQGGTDTQYF. The CDR3 bases are TGTGCCAGCAGTGAAGGACAGGGGGGCACAGATACGCAGTATTTT.

This clone has only a few counts. The chain combines TRBV13 with TRBJ1-5; D call uncertain. The germline CDR1 and CDR2 sequences are PRHDT and FYEKMQ (reference sequence). V was pared by 5 bases and J by 5 bases, with 10 bases between. The CDR3 is made up of 13 amino acids. The CDR3 reads CASSPPPHQPQHF. The DNA for the CDR3 is TGTGCCAGCAGCCCCCCACCTCATCAGCCCCAGCATTTT.

This clone was counted only a few times. The rearrangement uses TRBV2 and TRBJ2-7; 8 positions match TRBD2. The CDR3 is 14 amino acids. Germline CDR1 and CDR2: SNHLY and FYNNEI. V lost 6 bases, J lost 3 bases, and 7 bases stayed unmatched. CDR3 loop: CASSALGRDYEQYF. CDR3 DNA sequence: TGTGCCAGCAGCGCCCTCGGGAGGGACTACGAGCAGTACTTC.

V and J are TRBV5-1 and TRBJ2-2; tentatively, D is TRBD1 or TRBD2 (5 bases each). CDR1 SGHRS and CDR2 YFSETQ come from the germline V gene. Deletions cut 0 bases from V and 2 bases from J, with 8 bases between. The length of the CDR3 is 15 residues. The CDR3 loop is CASSLGDGNTGELFF. CDR3 sequence (DNA): TGCGCCAGCAGCTTGGGGGACGGAAACACCGGGGAGCTGTTTTTT.

A few counts support this clone. The chain carries TRBV5-6 and TRBJ1-2; a weak D match, TRBD1 (5 bases). Trimming pared 2 bases from V and 0 bases from J, leaving 17 bases between. This CDR3 is 17 amino acids long. In germline, CDR1 is SGHDT, CDR2 YYEEEE. The CDR3 bases are TGTGCCAGCAGCTTCTGGGGCGCCGGACTCGCTAACTATGGCTACACCTTC. It translates to CASSFWGAGLANYGYTF.

The chain recombines TRBV7-2 with TRBJ2-3; D ambiguous. Per the germline V gene, CDR1 is SGHTA and CDR2 is FQGNSA. The CDR3 runs to 14 residues. Trimming took off 3 bases at V and 4 bases at J, with 11 bases between the two ends. In DNA, the CDR3 is TGTGCCAGCAGCTTCGTCGGCCTCGCAGATACGCAGTATTTT. Residues: CASSFVGLADTQYF.

The chain couples TRBV7-9 to TRBJ1-2, with D tentatively TRBD1 (5 bases). The CDR3 loop spans 14 amino acids. With 4 bases removed from V and 0 bases from J, the gap between germline ends came to 9 bases. Germline V lookup: CDR1 SEHNR, CDR2 FQNEAQ (reference sequence). CDR3 region: CASSSDIPNYGYTF. CDR3 bases: TGTGCCAGCAGCTCGGACATACCTAACTATGGCTACACCTTC. The full variable domain, completed using reference TRBV7-9 and TRBJ1-2, is DTGVSQNPRHKITKRGQNVTFRCDPISEHNRLYWYRQTLGQGPEFLTYFQNEAQLEKSRLLSDRFSAERPKGSFSTLEIQRTEQGDSAMYLCASSSDIPNYGYTFGSGTRLTVV.

The rearrangement uses TRBV5-1 and TRBJ2-1; TRBD1 matches at 9 bases. V was pared by 0 bases and J by 2 bases, with 0 bases of the junction left unmatched. CDR3 length: 15 residues. CDR1 SGHRS and CDR2 YFSETQ come from the germline V gene. CDR3 residues: CASSLGQGAYNEQFF. DNA for the CDR3: TGCGCCAGCAGCTTGGGACAGGGGGCCTACAATGAGCAGTTCTTC.

The chain carries TRBV13 and TRBJ1-2; a possible D gene is TRBD1 (5 bases). Germline loops: CDR1 PRHDT, CDR2 FYEKMQ (reference sequence). Trimming removed 6 bases at V and 8 bases at J, with 19 bases between. The CDR3 loop spans 14 amino acids. CDR3 loop: CASSPGRNPRGYTF. The CDR3 DNA reads TGTGCCAGCAGTCCGGGACGGAACCCTCGGGGCTACACCTTC.

This chain connects TRBV11-1 to TRBJ1-1; D remains ambiguous. This CDR3 comprises 13 residues. Germline V CDR1 and CDR2: SGHAT, FQDESV (reference sequence). Between the trimmed V and J ends, which lost 8 bases and 3 bases, there was a span of 13 bases. The CDR3 is CASGGGVDTEAFF. As DNA, the CDR3 is TGTGCCAGCGGCGGAGGTGTAGACACTGAAGCTTTCTTT.

The chain combines TRBV30 with TRBJ2-5; maybe TRBD1 (5 bases). The germline V gene encodes CDR1 GTSNPN and CDR2 SVGIG (reference sequence). The germline V and J ends were trimmed by 3 bases and 4 bases, with 15 bases remaining between them. CDR3 length equals 14 residues. CDR3 DNA: TGTGCCTGGAGATCAACAGGCTTCGGAGAGACCCAGTACTTC. It translates to CAWRSTGFGETQYF.

This clone was seen just once. V gene TRBV4-1 combines with J gene TRBJ1-1; TRBD1 matches 9 bases. This CDR3 comprises 15 residues. The germline V gene has CDR1 MGHRA and CDR2 YSYEKL. The V segment lost 3 bases and the J segment 5 bases; nucleotides outside the gene matches: 7. For the CDR3, the DNA is TGCGCCAGCAGCCATCTGGGACAGGGAAATACTGAAGCTTTCTTT. It is translated as CASSHLGQGNTEAFF.

There are a few counts of this clone. V is TRBV23-1 and J is TRBJ1-5; possibly TRBD1 for D (5 bases). TRBV23-1 is placed among ORFs of uncertain function. The CDR3 runs to 19 residues. V was cut by 0 bases and J by 4 bases, with 22 bases left in between. Here the CDR3 reads CASSQSGGREKGRNQPQHF. The CDR3 DNA is TGCGCCAGCAGTCAATCAGGAGGGAGGGAGAAGGGGAGGAATCAGCCCCAGCATTTT.